Below are 23 T cell receptor beta chains sequenced from a single sample in a study of blood T cell repertoires in COVID-19. Assay used: immunoSEQ multiplex PCR; TCRdb lists only in-frame clones, some missing. The table has roughly 36,000 clones, 85% seen once; the top ten hold roughly 4%. Sequenced sample: peripheral blood. The receptors were gathered from a man aged 55 to 69 with acute or convalescent COVID-19.

This chain links TRBV14 with TRBJ2-5, with D possibly TRBD2 on 6 matching bases. The V end lost 8 bases, the J end lost 7 bases, and 17 bases lay between the germline ends. This CDR3 has 13 residues. Germline V CDR1 and CDR2: SGHDN, FVKESK. In DNA, the CDR3 is TGTGCCAGCCAGGGACTCAGACGCGGGACCCAGTACTTC. It specifies CASQGLRRGTQYF. Full variable domain (missing parts from reference TRBV14 and TRBJ2-5): EAGVTQFPSHSVIEKGQTVTLRCDPISGHDNLYWYRRVMGKEIKFLLHFVKESKQDESGMPNNRFLAERTGGTYSTLKVQPAELEDSGVYFCASQGLRRGTQYFGPGTRLLVL.

The V gene is TRBV29-1, the J gene TRBJ2-7; 8 bases are shared with TRBD1. CDR3 size: 15 residues. The V gene's germline CDR1 is SQVTM and CDR2 ANQGSEA. The J segment lost 3 bases and the V segment lost 7 bases, leaving 14 bases of the junction unmatched. The CDR3: CSAKPGTGLSYEQYF. In nucleotides, the CDR3 is TGCAGCGCAAAACCAGGGACAGGACTGAGCTACGAGCAGTACTTC.

In this sample, this clone turned up a few times. Compared with germline, one end of the junction differs, possibly owing to a read error. This chain links TRBV2 with TRBJ2-7; 7 nucleotides align to TRBD2. This CDR3 spans 11 amino acids. From germline, CDR1 is SNHLY and CDR2 FYNNEI. CDR3 coding DNA: TGTGCCAGCACCCAGCGGGACCAGGCCAACTTC. Translating it yields CASTQRDQANF.

This clone was seen only once. J is TRBJ1-5 and V is TRBV19, with 9 positions matching TRBD1. Germline assignment: CDR1 LNHDA and CDR2 SQIVND (reference sequence). Trimming removed 6 bases from V and 7 bases from J; junction bases left unmatched: 10. This CDR3 region has 15 residues. CDR3 sequence: CASRPMTGGWQPQHF. In nucleotides, the CDR3 is TGTGCCAGTAGGCCCATGACAGGGGGATGGCAGCCCCAGCATTTT.

The chain employs TRBV3-1 (or the pseudogene TRBV3-2) and TRBJ2-7; TRBD1 aligns across 9 bases. J lost 6 bases, V lost 4 bases, and 10 bases had no gene match. The germline CDR1 and CDR2 sequences are LGHDT and YNNKEL (reference sequence). This CDR3 has 15 residues. This chain's CDR3 is CASSRSGTGTSEQYF. The CDR3, as DNA: TGTGCCAGCAGCCGCTCCGGGACAGGGACCTCCGAGCAGTACTTC.

The chain links TRBV28 to TRBJ2-7; 8 positions agree with TRBD1. J gave up 0 bases and V 6 bases, and 7 bases lay outside the gene matches. Germline V CDR1 and CDR2: MDHEN, SYDVKM. The CDR3 is made up of 15 amino acids. CDR3 residues: CASRSTGASSYEQYF. CDR3 DNA: TGTGCCAGCAGGTCGACAGGGGCGAGCTCCTACGAGCAGTACTTC.

The CDR3 protein is CASSPHSPDTQYF. CDR3 nucleotide sequence: TGTGCCAGCAGCCCCCATTCCCCAGATACGCAGTATTTT. This chain links TRBV3-1 (or the pseudogene TRBV3-2) with TRBJ2-3, with D hard to call. Per the germline V gene, CDR1 is LGHDT and CDR2 is YNNKEL (reference sequence). There are 13 residues in the CDR3. Trimming pared 4 bases from V and 4 bases from J, leaving 9 bases between.

This clone came up once. This sequence joins TRBV11-3 and TRBJ2-7; 11 bases map to TRBD2. From germline, CDR1 is SGHNT and CDR2 YENEEA. V shed 5 bases, J shed 6 bases, and the junction held 3 bases outside the gene matches. The CDR3 is made up of 13 amino acids. The CDR3 DNA sequence: TGTGCCAGCAGCGAAGGACTAGCGGGCGAGCAGTACTTC. It specifies CASSEGLAGEQYF.

The chain links TRBV5-1 to TRBJ2-2; 9 positions agree with TRBD2. Germline CDR1 reads SGHRS; CDR2 reads YFSETQ. The J segment lost 7 bases and the V segment lost 5 bases, leaving 9 bases of the junction unmatched. The CDR3 has 15 residues. CDR3 region: CASSLREGLVGELFF. The CDR3 DNA reads TGCGCCAGCAGTCTGCGGGAGGGCCTAGTCGGGGAGCTGTTTTTT.

This sequence joins TRBV18 and TRBJ2-7, with 9 bases that match TRBD1. The CDR3 contains 15 residues. V dropped 3 bases and J dropped 6; count of bases not matched to a gene: 9. Germline V CDR1 and CDR2: KGHSH, LQKENI. The CDR3 DNA is TGTGCCAGCTCACCCTTCCGACAGGGGGGGAGCGAGCAGTACTTC. Amino acids: CASSPFRQGGSEQYF.

This chain connects TRBV30 to TRBJ1-5, with TRBD1 matching 10 bases. The V gene end was trimmed by 7 bases and the J gene end by 6 bases; junction bases not matched to a gene: 15. CDR3 length: 16 amino acids. Looked up from germline, CDR1 is GTSNPN and CDR2 is SVGIG (reference sequence). In DNA form, the CDR3 reads TGTGCCTTCCTAAACCCGGGACAGGGGTCATTTCAGCCCCAGCATTTT. Translating it yields CAFLNPGQGSFQPQHF.

The chain uses TRBV28 and TRBJ2-1, with 13 bases that match TRBD2. This CDR3 is built from 18 residues. The V gene's germline CDR1 is MDHEN and CDR2 SYDVKM. V gave up 2 bases and J gave up 7 bases; unmatched junction bases: 11. This CDR3 reads CASSLPRLAGGLRNEQFF. The CDR3 bases are TGTGCCAGCAGTTTACCCAGACTAGCGGGAGGACTAAGGAATGAGCAGTTCTTC. Supplemented by reference TRBV28 and TRBJ2-1, the full variable domain reads DVKVTQSSRYLVKRTGEKVFLECVQDMDHENMFWYRQDPGLGLRLIYFSYDVKMKEKGDIPEGYSVSREKKERFSLILESASTNQTSMYLCASSLPRLAGGLRNEQFFGPGTRLTVL.

The chain is built from TRBV9 and TRBJ1-2; D possibly corresponds to TRBD1 (6 bases). Trimming shortened V by 0 bases and J by 2 bases, and 11 bases separated the two germline ends. This CDR3 is 15 amino acids long. Looked up from germline, CDR1 is SGDLS and CDR2 is YYNGEE. CDR3 sequence: CASSVGGGGNYGYTF. Written as DNA, the CDR3 is TGTGCCAGCAGCGTAGGAGGGGGTGGGAACTATGGCTACACCTTC.

The V gene is TRBV29-1, the J gene TRBJ2-3; 8 bases fit TRBD2. V dropped 8 bases and J dropped 4; count of bases not matched to a gene: 11. The CDR3 sequence is 14 residues long. The germline V gene encodes CDR1 SQVTM and CDR2 ANQGSEA. CDR3 loop: CSITGTREADTQYF. CDR3 DNA: TGCAGCATAACCGGGACTAGGGAGGCAGATACGCAGTATTTT.

The chain is built from TRBV30 and TRBJ1-5; a weak D match, TRBD1 (5 bases). The CDR3 length is 13 residues. Germline V gene sequence: CDR1 GTSNPN, CDR2 SVGIG (reference sequence). V lost 3 bases and J lost 7, with 13 bases in between. The CDR3 protein is CAWRGQVGQPQHF. For the CDR3, the DNA is TGTGCCTGGAGGGGGCAGGTGGGACAGCCCCAGCATTTT.

The chain combines TRBV7-2 with TRBJ2-7, with TRBD1 as a possible D gene (5 bases). Trimming stripped 3 bases from V and 5 bases from J, with 11 bases between. Germline V gene data show CDR1 as SGHTA and CDR2 as FQGNSA. This CDR3 is 13 amino acids long. The CDR3 region is CASSLPPGNEQYF. The DNA for the CDR3 is TGTGCCAGCAGCTTGCCCCCAGGGAACGAGCAGTACTTC.

V and J are TRBV3-1 (or the pseudogene TRBV3-2) and TRBJ2-2, with TRBD2 as a possible D gene (5 bases). Germline CDR1 is LGHDT and CDR2 is YNNKEL (reference sequence). The CDR3 loop spans 17 amino acids. The V end was cut by 4 bases, the J end by 8 bases, with 23 bases between. The CDR3 reads CASSRHETRGTSGELFF. Here the CDR3 DNA reads TGTGCCAGCAGCCGACACGAGACCCGGGGAACCTCGGGGGAGCTGTTTTTT.

The rearrangement joins TRBV6-6 to TRBJ2-7, with TRBD2 matching over 8 bases. Looked up from germline, CDR1 is MNHNY and CDR2 is SVGAGI (reference sequence). Germline trimming cut 7 bases from V and 7 bases from J; bases unmatched to any gene: 15. The CDR3 contains 15 residues. CDR3 in amino acids: CASTDPRGGRGEQYF. The CDR3 DNA sequence: TGTGCCAGCACCGACCCCCGGGGGGGCCGAGGAGAGCAGTACTTC.

The gene calls are TRBV10-1 and TRBJ1-6; no clear D. The CDR3 is made up of 15 amino acids. V lost 10 bases, J lost 7 bases, and 20 bases lay in between. CDR1 WNHNN and CDR2 SYGVQD come from the germline V gene (reference sequence). CDR3 nucleotides: TGCGCCACCGACTCGGTCCGAAGTCCGAATTCACCCCTCCACTTT. The encoded protein is CATDSVRSPNSPLHF.

The chain couples TRBV11-2 to TRBJ1-6, with 7 bases fitting TRBD1. Germline CDR1 and CDR2: SGHAT and FQNNGV. V shed 5 bases and J 8 bases; nucleotides not matched to a gene: 3. The length of the CDR3 is 13 residues. CDR3 DNA: TGTGCCAGCAGCCCACAGGGGTATTCACCCCTCCACTTT. This codes for CASSPQGYSPLHF.

In regard to this clone: At one end, the junction sequence differs from germline, possibly due to a read error. The chain employs TRBV6-6 and TRBJ2-7; 7 bases fit TRBD2. The CDR3 spans 14 residues. Per germline, CDR1 MNHNY and CDR2 SVGAGI (reference sequence). CDR3 loop: CASIEGGSMNEQYF. The CDR3, as DNA: TGTGCCAGCATTGAGGGCGGGAGTATGAACGAACAGTACTTC.

The chain has TRBV19 and TRBJ2-3; the D is unclear. The CDR3 has 13 amino acids. Per the germline V gene, CDR1 is LNHDA and CDR2 is SQIVND (reference sequence). The V end lost 5 bases, the J end lost 2 bases, and 8 bases lay between the germline ends. Here the CDR3 DNA reads TGTGCCAGTAGTTGGGCTACCACAGATACGCAGTATTTT. Translating it yields CASSWATTDTQYF.

Only a few counts were recorded for this clone. V usage is TRBV29-1 and J usage is TRBJ2-3; D possibly corresponds to TRBD1 (7 bases). There are 14 residues in the CDR3. With 8 bases removed from V and 0 bases from J, the gap between germline ends came to 15 bases. The germline CDR1 and CDR2 sequences are SQVTM and ANQGSEA. This CDR3 is CSSPGGTSTDTQYF. The CDR3, as DNA: TGCAGCTCCCCAGGGGGGACTAGCACAGATACGCAGTATTTT.